Shown below are 5 T cell receptor beta chains from a single sample sequenced in a study of neoadjuvant anti-PD-1 for oral cavity cancer. Some clones are missing from TCRdb's copy, which holds only in-frame ones; the method was immunoSEQ multiplex PCR. This sample yields around 14,000 clones, of which roughly 69% are seen a single time; about 2.1% belongs to the top ten. Indicated time point: after neoadjuvant nivolumab, at surgical resection. The source was PBMCs, collected after nivolumab (anti-PD-1) treatment. Every receptor here comes from a person between 40 and 80 years old with oral cavity squamous cell carcinoma.

The chain uses TRBV27 and TRBJ1-1; D is unresolved. Germline loops: CDR1 MNHEY, CDR2 SMNVEV (reference sequence). The CDR3 has 15 amino acids. The V end lost 2 bases, the J end lost 0 bases, and 10 bases lay between the germline ends. CDR3 sequence (DNA): TGTGCCAGCAGTTTACTAGGGAACATGAACACTGAAGCTTTCTTT. Residues: CASSLLGNMNTEAFF.

This sequence joins TRBV11-2 and TRBJ2-1; TRBD2 aligns across 7 bases. The germline gives CDR1 SGHAT, CDR2 FQNNGV. V gave up 5 bases and J gave up 7 bases; unmatched junction bases: 14. The CDR3 length is 16 residues. The CDR3 sequence: CASSPHGGSPLNEQFF. The CDR3 region has the DNA TGTGCCAGCAGCCCTCACGGGGGGTCACCACTTAATGAGCAGTTCTTC.

The gene calls are TRBV14 and TRBJ2-3, with a tentative D call TRBD2 (5 bases). Germline-derived CDR1 and CDR2 are SGHDN and FVKESK. There are 16 residues in the CDR3. With 3 bases removed from V and 4 bases from J, the gap between germline ends came to 17 bases. The CDR3 sequence: CASSQYRASRADTQYF. The CDR3 region has the DNA TGTGCCAGCAGCCAGTATCGAGCATCGAGGGCAGATACGCAGTATTTT.

V and J are TRBV5-1 and TRBJ1-3, with a possible D match to TRBD1 (5 bases). The CDR3 loop spans 16 amino acids. Trimming cost V 4 bases and J 0 bases, with 14 bases left between them. Germline loops: CDR1 SGHRS, CDR2 YFSETQ. The CDR3 sequence: CASSPTGGLSGNTIYF. The CDR3 bases are TGCGCCAGCAGCCCCACAGGTGGGCTCTCTGGAAACACCATATATTTT.

In its sample, this clone was seen a few times. The gene calls are TRBV5-1 and TRBJ1-1; the D is unclear. The CDR3 extends over 13 amino acids. Germline CDR1 SGHRS, CDR2 YFSETQ. Trimming shortened V by 3 bases and J by 1 base, and 7 bases separated the two germline ends. The CDR3 region is CASSWGRNTEAFF. CDR3 in DNA: TGCGCCAGCAGCTGGGGTCGGAACACTGAAGCTTTCTTT.